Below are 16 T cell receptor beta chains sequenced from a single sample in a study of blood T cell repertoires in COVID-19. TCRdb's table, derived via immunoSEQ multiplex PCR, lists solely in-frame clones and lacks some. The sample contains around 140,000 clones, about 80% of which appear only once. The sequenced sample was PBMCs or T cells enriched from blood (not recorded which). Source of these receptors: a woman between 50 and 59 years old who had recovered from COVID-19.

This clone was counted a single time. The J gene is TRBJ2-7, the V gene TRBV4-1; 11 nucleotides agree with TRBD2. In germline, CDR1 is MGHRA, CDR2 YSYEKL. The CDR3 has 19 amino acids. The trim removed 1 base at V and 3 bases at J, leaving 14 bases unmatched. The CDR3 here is CASSQVMTSGDAGLYEQYF. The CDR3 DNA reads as TGCGCCAGCAGCCAAGTCATGACTAGCGGGGACGCGGGCCTCTACGAGCAGTACTTC.

The CDR3 coding sequence is TGCGCCAGCAGCTGGGAGTCGAATCAGCCCCAGCATTTT. It encodes CASSWESNQPQHF. The chain joins TRBV5-1 to TRBJ1-5; D gene unclear. Trimming stripped 3 bases from V and 4 bases from J, with 8 bases between. This CDR3 has 13 residues. CDR1 SGHRS and CDR2 YFSETQ come from the germline V gene.

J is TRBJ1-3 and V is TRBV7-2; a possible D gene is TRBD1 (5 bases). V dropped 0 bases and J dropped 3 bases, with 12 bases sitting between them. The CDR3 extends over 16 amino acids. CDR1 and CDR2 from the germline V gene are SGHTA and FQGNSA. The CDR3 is CASSLAATENGNTIYF. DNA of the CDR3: TGTGCCAGCAGCTTAGCAGCGACAGAAAATGGAAACACCATATATTTT.

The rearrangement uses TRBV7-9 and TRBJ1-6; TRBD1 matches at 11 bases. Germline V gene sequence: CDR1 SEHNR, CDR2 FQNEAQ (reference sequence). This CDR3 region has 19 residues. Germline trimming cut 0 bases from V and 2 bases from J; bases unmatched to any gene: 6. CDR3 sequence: CASSLAGQGANTYNSPLHF. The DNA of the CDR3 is TGTGCCAGCAGCTTAGCTGGACAGGGGGCTAACACCTATAATTCACCCCTCCACTTT. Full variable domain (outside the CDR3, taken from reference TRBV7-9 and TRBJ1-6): DTGVSQNPRHKITKRGQNVTFRCDPISEHNRLYWYRQTLGQGPEFLTYFQNEAQLEKSRLLSDRFSAERPKGSFSTLEIQRTEQGDSAMYLCASSLAGQGANTYNSPLHFGNGTRLTVT.

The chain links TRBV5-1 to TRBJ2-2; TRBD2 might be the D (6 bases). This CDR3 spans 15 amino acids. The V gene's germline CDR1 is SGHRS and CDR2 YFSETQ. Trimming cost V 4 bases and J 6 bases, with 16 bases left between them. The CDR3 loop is CASSETRAGAGELFF. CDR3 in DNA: TGCGCCAGCAGCGAGACTAGAGCGGGCGCCGGGGAGCTGTTTTTT.

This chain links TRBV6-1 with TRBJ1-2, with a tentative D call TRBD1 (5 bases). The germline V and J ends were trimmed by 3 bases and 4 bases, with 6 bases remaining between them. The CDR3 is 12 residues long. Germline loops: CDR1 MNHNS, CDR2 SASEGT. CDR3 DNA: TGTGCCAGCAGTGAGGGGCCCTATGGCTACACCTTC. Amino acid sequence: CASSEGPYGYTF.

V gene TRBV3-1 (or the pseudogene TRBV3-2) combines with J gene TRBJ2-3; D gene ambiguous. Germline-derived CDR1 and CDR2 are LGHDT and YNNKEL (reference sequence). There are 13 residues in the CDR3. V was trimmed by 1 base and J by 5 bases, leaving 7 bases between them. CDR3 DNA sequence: TGTGCCAGCAGCCAAGTCCCAGAAGATACGCAGTATTTT. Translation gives CASSQVPEDTQYF.

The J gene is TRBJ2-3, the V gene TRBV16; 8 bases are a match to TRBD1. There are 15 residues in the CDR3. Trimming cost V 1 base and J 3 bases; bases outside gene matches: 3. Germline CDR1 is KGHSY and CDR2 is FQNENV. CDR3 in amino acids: CASSQFQGATDTQYF. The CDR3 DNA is TGTGCCAGCAGCCAATTCCAGGGGGCAACAGATACGCAGTATTTT.

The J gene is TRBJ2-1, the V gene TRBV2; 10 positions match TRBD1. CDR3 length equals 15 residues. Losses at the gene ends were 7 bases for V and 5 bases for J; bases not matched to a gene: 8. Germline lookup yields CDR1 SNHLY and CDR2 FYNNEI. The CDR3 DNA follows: TGTGCCAGCACCGCGTGGGGGACAGGGGACAATGAGCAGTTCTTC. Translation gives CASTAWGTGDNEQFF.

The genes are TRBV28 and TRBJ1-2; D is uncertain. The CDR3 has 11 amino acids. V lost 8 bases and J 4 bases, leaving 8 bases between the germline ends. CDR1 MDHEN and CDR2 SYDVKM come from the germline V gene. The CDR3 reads CASRDLYGYTF. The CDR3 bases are TGTGCCAGCCGGGATCTCTATGGCTACACCTTC.

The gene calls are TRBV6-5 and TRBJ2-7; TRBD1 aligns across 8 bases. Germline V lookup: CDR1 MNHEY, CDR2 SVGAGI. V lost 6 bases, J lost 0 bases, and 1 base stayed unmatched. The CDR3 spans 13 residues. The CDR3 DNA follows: TGTGCCAGCAGCACAGGGGGCTCCTACGAGCAGTACTTC. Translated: CASSTGGSYEQYF.

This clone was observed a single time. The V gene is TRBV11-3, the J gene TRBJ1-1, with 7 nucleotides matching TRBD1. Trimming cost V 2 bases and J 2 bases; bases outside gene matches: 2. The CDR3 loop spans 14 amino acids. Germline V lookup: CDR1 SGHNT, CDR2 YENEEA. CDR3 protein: CASSLKGGNTEAFF. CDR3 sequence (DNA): TGTGCCAGCAGCTTAAAAGGGGGCAACACTGAAGCTTTCTTT.

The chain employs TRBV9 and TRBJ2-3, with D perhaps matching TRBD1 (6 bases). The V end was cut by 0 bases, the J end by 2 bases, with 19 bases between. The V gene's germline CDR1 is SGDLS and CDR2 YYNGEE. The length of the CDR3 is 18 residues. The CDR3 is CASSVDPGSGTTTDTQYF. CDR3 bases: TGTGCCAGCAGCGTAGACCCTGGGTCGGGGACAACCACAGATACGCAGTATTTT.

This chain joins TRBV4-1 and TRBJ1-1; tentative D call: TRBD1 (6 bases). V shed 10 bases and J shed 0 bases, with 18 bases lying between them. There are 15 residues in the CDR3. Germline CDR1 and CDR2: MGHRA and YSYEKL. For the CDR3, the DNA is TGCGCCACGAAAGGGGGATTGGGGCTGAACACTGAAGCTTTCTTT. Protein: CATKGGLGLNTEAFF.

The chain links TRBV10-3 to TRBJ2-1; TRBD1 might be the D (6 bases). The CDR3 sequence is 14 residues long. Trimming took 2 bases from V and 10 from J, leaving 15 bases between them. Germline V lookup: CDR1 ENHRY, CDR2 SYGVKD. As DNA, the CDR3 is TGTGCCATCAGTGAGGGGACACTAGTTCGGGAGCAGTTCTTC. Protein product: CAISEGTLVREQFF.

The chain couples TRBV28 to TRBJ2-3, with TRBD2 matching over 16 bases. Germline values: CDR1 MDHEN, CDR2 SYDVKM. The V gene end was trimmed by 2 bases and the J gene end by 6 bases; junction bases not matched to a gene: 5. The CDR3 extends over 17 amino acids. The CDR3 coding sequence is TGTGCCAGCAGTTTACCGGGACTAGCGGGGGGGTCGGATACGCAGTATTTT. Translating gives CASSLPGLAGGSDTQYF. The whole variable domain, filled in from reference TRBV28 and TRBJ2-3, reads DVKVTQSSRYLVKRTGEKVFLECVQDMDHENMFWYRQDPGLGLRLIYFSYDVKMKEKGDIPEGYSVSREKKERFSLILESASTNQTSMYLCASSLPGLAGGSDTQYFGPGTRLTVL.